A single sample is the source of the 30 T cell receptor beta chains below, sequenced in a study of blood T cell repertoires in COVID-19. Generated by immunoSEQ multiplex PCR, the TCRdb table keeps only in-frame clones and is missing some. This repertoire shows about 330,000 clones, approximately 86% found once; its top ten account for approximately 10%. Sequencing was performed on peripheral blood. These receptors came from a man aged 25-45 years with COVID-19, enrolled during active disease.

This chain uses TRBV4-3 with TRBJ1-2, with D possibly TRBD1 on 5 matching bases. Trimming removed 1 base from V and 4 bases from J, with 7 bases in between. The CDR3 has 13 residues. The germline V gene has CDR1 LGHNA and CDR2 YSLEER. The DNA of the CDR3 is TGCGCCAGCAGCCAAGTGGGGGGCTATGGCTACACCTTC. It translates to CASSQVGGYGYTF.

This sequence joins TRBV20-1 and TRBJ1-6; D not certain. The CDR3 consists of 16 residues. CDR1 and CDR2 from the germline V gene are DFQATT and SNEGSKA (reference sequence). The ends were cut back, 3 bases at V and 0 bases at J, with 12 bases in the middle. The CDR3 bases are TGCAGTGCTAGTTCGGCGGGGATCTCCTATAATTCACCCCTCCACTTT. Translating gives CSASSAGISYNSPLHF.

V gene TRBV30 combines with J gene TRBJ2-6; D is possibly TRBD2 (6 bases). Germline V gene data show CDR1 as GTSNPN and CDR2 as SVGIG (reference sequence). The CDR3 extends over 14 amino acids. With 2 bases removed from V and 4 bases from J, the gap between germline ends came to 9 bases. CDR3 sequence reads: CAWSRGMGANVLTF. Here the CDR3 DNA reads TGTGCCTGGAGTCGGGGGATGGGGGCCAACGTCCTGACTTTC.

The chain employs TRBV7-2 and TRBJ1-6, with 7 bases identical to TRBD1. The V segment lost 6 bases and the J segment 6 bases; nucleotides outside the gene matches: 11. From germline, CDR1 is SGHTA and CDR2 FQGNSA. CDR3 size: 16 residues. The CDR3 region is CASSQRDRIINSPLHF. The CDR3 DNA reads TGTGCCAGCAGTCAACGGGACAGAATAATTAATTCACCCCTCCACTTT.

J is TRBJ2-7 and V is TRBV5-3, with 7 bases matching TRBD1. TRBV5-3 is noted as an ORF with a role that remains uncertain. The length of the CDR3 is 15 residues. V dropped 2 bases and J dropped 3; count of bases not matched to a gene: 8. The CDR3 nucleotides are TGTGCCAGAAGCTTCGGCGCACAGGGGTTCTACGAGCAGTACTTC. This translates into CARSFGAQGFYEQYF.

This rearrangement joins TRBV5-1 to TRBJ2-7, with 7 bases identical to TRBD2. Germline trimming cut 1 base from V and 5 bases from J; bases unmatched to any gene: 6. Germline V lookup: CDR1 SGHRS, CDR2 YFSETQ. This CDR3 comprises 14 residues. The CDR3 loop is CASSLPGLTNEQYF. The CDR3 nucleotides read TGCGCCAGCAGCTTGCCGGGACTAACGAACGAGCAGTACTTC.

The gene calls are TRBV7-3 and TRBJ2-7, with a weak D call TRBD1 (6 bases). Germline-derived CDR1 and CDR2 are SGHTA and FQGTGA. Trimming took 4 bases from V and 2 from J, leaving 9 bases between them. This CDR3 is 13 amino acids long. CDR3 region: CASSSRGAYEQYF. Written as DNA, the CDR3 is TGTGCCAGCAGCTCCAGGGGCGCCTACGAGCAGTACTTC. Full variable domain (rest looked up from reference TRBV7-3 and TRBJ2-7): GAGVSQTPSNKVTEKGKYVELRCDPISGHTALYWYRQSLGQGPEFLIYFQGTGAADDSGLPNDRFFAVRPEGSVSTLKIQRTERGDSAVYLCASSSRGAYEQYFGPGTRLTVT.

This clone appeared a single time. This chain joins TRBV7-2 and TRBJ2-3; TRBD2 might be the D (6 bases). Germline CDR1 SGHTA, CDR2 FQGNSA. The CDR3 totals 13 residues. Between the trimmed V and J ends, which lost 2 bases and 5 bases, there was a span of 8 bases. CDR3 amino acids: CASSLRREDTQYF. CDR3 DNA: TGTGCCAGCAGCTTACGGCGGGAAGATACGCAGTATTTT. The full variable domain, in which reference TRBV7-2 and TRBJ2-3 provide the parts outside the CDR3, is GAGVSQSPSNKVTEKGKDVELRCDPISGHTALYWYRQSLGQGLEFLIYFQGNSAPDKSGLPSDRFSAERTGGSVSTLTIQRTQQEDSAVYLCASSLRREDTQYFGPGTRLTVL.

The rearrangement joins TRBV16 to TRBJ1-1, with D possibly being TRBD1 (6 bases). With 1 base removed from V and 4 bases from J, the gap between germline ends came to 16 bases. This CDR3 contains 16 residues. Germline CDR1 is KGHSY and CDR2 is FQNENV. CDR3 sequence: CASSQWRVRGATEAFF. CDR3 bases: TGTGCCAGCAGCCAATGGAGGGTTCGGGGGGCCACTGAAGCTTTCTTT.

The V call is TRBV7-9, the J call TRBJ2-1, with a weak D call TRBD2 (6 bases). V lost 2 bases, J lost 0 bases, and 20 bases lay in between. CDR1 is SEHNR, CDR2 FQNEAQ, per germline (reference sequence). This CDR3 region has 19 residues. The CDR3 nucleotides read TGTGCCAGCAGCTTACCCCCCGGCGGGGCTAAGAGCTCCTACAATGAGCAGTTCTTC. It yields the protein CASSLPPGGAKSSYNEQFF.

The rearrangement joins TRBV15 to TRBJ1-5; possible D gene TRBD1, 5 bases. Between the trimmed V and J ends, which lost 3 bases and 5 bases, there was a span of 14 bases. The CDR3 extends over 15 amino acids. Germline loops: CDR1 LNHNV, CDR2 YYDKDF (reference sequence). The CDR3 nucleotides read TGTGCCACCAGCAGCCAGGGTCCGTCCGATCAGCCCCAGCATTTT. Encoded protein: CATSSQGPSDQPQHF.

V usage is TRBV4-1 and J usage is TRBJ1-5, with D perhaps matching TRBD1 (5 bases). The germline V and J ends were trimmed by 1 base and 4 bases, with 5 bases remaining between them. Germline-derived CDR1 and CDR2 are MGHRA and YSYEKL. This CDR3 spans 13 amino acids. The CDR3 nucleotides are TGCGCCAGCAGCCAAGGACAGAATCAGCCCCAGCATTTT. Translating gives CASSQGQNQPQHF.

This rearrangement joins TRBV4-3 to TRBJ1-4, with TRBD1 matching over 10 bases. With 4 bases clipped from V and 7 bases from J, the junction kept 6 bases outside the gene matches. The CDR3 consists of 15 residues. CDR1 LGHNA and CDR2 YSLEER come from the germline V gene. The CDR3 sequence is CASSLRDRGGEKLFF. The DNA of the CDR3 is TGCGCCAGCAGCCTTCGGGACAGGGGCGGTGAAAAACTGTTTTTT.

The V gene is TRBV5-4, the J gene TRBJ1-1, with D possibly being TRBD1 (5 bases). The germline gives CDR1 SGHNT, CDR2 YYREEE (reference sequence). This CDR3 region has 19 residues. Trimming stripped 0 bases from V and 1 base from J, with 22 bases between. CDR3 residues: CASSLDVVRVGWWNTEAFF. As DNA, the CDR3 is TGTGCCAGCAGCTTGGATGTGGTCAGGGTAGGGTGGTGGAACACTGAAGCTTTCTTT.

About this clone itself: The junction does not match germline at one end; this may be a read error. This sequence joins TRBV6-5 and TRBJ1-3; TRBD1 agrees at 7 bases. Germline V gene data show CDR1 as MNHEY and CDR2 as SVGAGI. The CDR3 loop spans 13 amino acids. CDR3 region: CASSQPPDRRLNF. In DNA, the CDR3 is TGTGCCAGCAGCCAACCCCCGGACAGGCGCCTGAATTTT.

J is TRBJ2-3 and V is TRBV19, with a tentative D call TRBD2 (6 bases). V lost 5 bases and J 2 bases, leaving 14 bases between the germline ends. Germline V gene data show CDR1 as LNHDA and CDR2 as SQIVND (reference sequence). The CDR3 is 15 residues long. The CDR3 sequence: CASSPYGTYTDTQYF. CDR3 DNA: TGTGCCAGTAGTCCCTACGGGACTTACACAGATACGCAGTATTTT.

V gene TRBV27 combines with J gene TRBJ1-1; 10 nucleotides align to TRBD1. V lost 10 bases to trimming and J lost 1 base; unmatched junction nucleotides: 18. CDR3 length: 18 residues. Germline V gene lookup returns CDR1 MNHEY and CDR2 SMNVEV (reference sequence). The CDR3 is CANPGQGYLLLPNTEAFF. In DNA, the CDR3 is TGTGCCAATCCGGGACAGGGGTACCTCTTGCTCCCGAACACTGAAGCTTTCTTT.

The V and J genes are TRBV3-1 (or the pseudogene TRBV3-2) and TRBJ2-7, with TRBD1 matching over 9 bases. This CDR3 contains 13 residues. Per the germline V gene, CDR1 is LGHDT and CDR2 is YNNKEL (reference sequence). V shed 4 bases and J 2 bases; nucleotides not matched to a gene: 0. Written as DNA, the CDR3 is TGTGCCAGCAGCCGGGACAGGGCCTACGAGCAGTACTTC. Its translation: CASSRDRAYEQYF.

The rearrangement joins TRBV6-6 to TRBJ1-2, with TRBD1 identical over 7 bases. Germline V gives CDR1 MNHNY, CDR2 SVGAGI (reference sequence). There are 14 residues in the CDR3. The V segment lost 7 bases and the J segment 1 base; nucleotides outside the gene matches: 6. This CDR3 reads CASNLRQGNYGYTF. The CDR3 DNA follows: TGTGCCAGCAACCTTAGACAGGGTAACTATGGCTACACCTTC.

The J gene is TRBJ2-1, the V gene TRBV7-9; D uncertain. The CDR3 runs 14 residues. The V end was cut by 7 bases, the J end by 3 bases, with 13 bases between. Germline-derived CDR1 and CDR2 are SEHNR and FQNEAQ (reference sequence). The DNA for the CDR3 is TGTGCCAGCATTGGTACGGGTATCTACAATGAGCAGTTCTTC. Translating gives CASIGTGIYNEQFF.

The rearrangement uses TRBV28 and TRBJ2-2, with 10 positions matching TRBD1. Per germline, CDR1 MDHEN and CDR2 SYDVKM. V lost 6 bases, J lost 7 bases, and 8 bases stayed unmatched. The CDR3 is 15 residues long. In DNA form, the CDR3 reads TGTGCCAGCAGCCCAGACAGGGGGCAGGGCGGGGAGCTGTTTTTT. This translates into CASSPDRGQGGELFF.

V gene TRBV7-2 combines with J gene TRBJ2-7; a weak D match, TRBD2 (6 bases). V was trimmed by 1 base and J by 3 bases, leaving 16 bases between them. The CDR3 length is 16 residues. Germline-derived CDR1 and CDR2 are SGHTA and FQGNSA. CDR3 DNA: TGTGCCAGCAGCTTAGTGTCAACGGGGGAGGTCTACGAGCAGTACTTC. It specifies CASSLVSTGEVYEQYF.

This clone was seen once. The V call is TRBV28, the J call TRBJ1-6, with 9 positions matching TRBD1. The germline V gene encodes CDR1 MDHEN and CDR2 SYDVKM. CDR3 length: 18 residues. V trimming: 2 bases; J trimming: 4 bases; junction bases outside the gene matches: 9. The CDR3 sequence: CASSLLDRGTLYNSPLHF. Written as DNA, the CDR3 is TGTGCCAGCAGTTTACTCGACAGGGGGACTCTTTATAATTCACCCCTCCACTTT.

V and J are TRBV6-6 and TRBJ1-2, with D perhaps matching TRBD1 (5 bases). The CDR3 is 15 amino acids. Trimming took 5 bases from V and 0 from J, leaving 13 bases between them. The germline gives CDR1 MNHNY, CDR2 SVGAGI (reference sequence). The CDR3 DNA is TGTGCCAGCAGTATGGGCGGGGCTGCTAACTATGGCTACACCTTC. Its protein product is CASSMGGAANYGYTF.

The chain links TRBV27 to TRBJ2-1; 9 bases align to TRBD1. This CDR3 comprises 12 residues. Trimming cost V 6 bases and J 7 bases; bases outside gene matches: 1. Germline V gives CDR1 MNHEY, CDR2 SMNVEV (reference sequence). As DNA, the CDR3 is TGTGCCAGCAGGGACAGGGGAAATGAGCAGTTCTTC. This gives the protein CASRDRGNEQFF.

This clone was picked up a small number of times. The chain combines TRBV29-1 with TRBJ2-1; 7 bases map to TRBD1. Germline V CDR1 and CDR2: SQVTM, ANQGSEA. There are 13 residues in the CDR3. Trimming removed 5 bases from V and 7 bases from J; junction bases left unmatched: 8. The CDR3 DNA follows: TGCAGCGTTACCCAGGGGGATAGGAATGAGCAGTTCTTC. Translated, it gives CSVTQGDRNEQFF.

The chain combines TRBV14 with TRBJ2-4, with a tentative D call TRBD2 (5 bases). With 4 bases removed from V and 6 bases from J, the gap between germline ends came to 10 bases. The V gene's germline CDR1 is SGHDN and CDR2 FVKESK. The CDR3 is 13 amino acids. DNA of the CDR3: TGTGCCAGCAGCCCCGGACTTCTAAACATTCAGTACTTC. Protein product: CASSPGLLNIQYF.

The chain employs TRBV7-9 and TRBJ1-4; TRBD1 aligns across 9 bases. The CDR3 contains 16 residues. Unmatched junction bases numbered 8, after V lost 3 bases and J lost 6 bases. Germline CDR1 is SEHNR and CDR2 is FQNEAQ (reference sequence). The CDR3 region is CASSFIGTGSDEKLFF. DNA of the CDR3: TGTGCCAGCAGCTTCATAGGGACAGGGAGCGATGAAAAACTGTTTTTT.

The V and J genes are TRBV27 and TRBJ1-2; D might be TRBD1 (5 bases). The CDR3 loop spans 15 amino acids. Germline loops: CDR1 MNHEY, CDR2 SMNVEV (reference sequence). V dropped 8 bases and J dropped 5 bases, with 21 bases sitting between them. DNA for the CDR3: TGTGCCAGCGGGCACGGGGGGTATGATGGGTATGGCTACACCTTC. Protein sequence: CASGHGGYDGYGYTF.

This chain connects TRBV20-1 to TRBJ1-3; D unresolved. With 3 bases removed from V and 1 base from J, the gap between germline ends came to 13 bases. Germline V gene sequence: CDR1 DFQATT, CDR2 SNEGSKA (reference sequence). The CDR3 is made up of 15 amino acids. The CDR3 here is CSASRVGRSGNTIYF. In DNA, the CDR3 is TGCAGTGCTAGTCGGGTTGGCCGATCTGGAAACACCATATATTTT.